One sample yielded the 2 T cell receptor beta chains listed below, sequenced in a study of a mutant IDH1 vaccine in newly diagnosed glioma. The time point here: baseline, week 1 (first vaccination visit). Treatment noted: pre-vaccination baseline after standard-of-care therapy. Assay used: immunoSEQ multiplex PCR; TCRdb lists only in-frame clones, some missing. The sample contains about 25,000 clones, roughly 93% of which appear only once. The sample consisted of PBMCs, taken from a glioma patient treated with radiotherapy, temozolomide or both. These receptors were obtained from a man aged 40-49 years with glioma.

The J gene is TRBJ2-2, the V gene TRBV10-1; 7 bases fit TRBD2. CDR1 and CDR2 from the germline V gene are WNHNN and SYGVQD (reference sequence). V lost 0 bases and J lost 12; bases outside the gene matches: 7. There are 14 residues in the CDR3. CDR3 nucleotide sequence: TGCGCCAGCAGTGAGTCGTCTCTAGCGGCACAGCTGTTTTTT. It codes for CASSESSLAAQLFF.

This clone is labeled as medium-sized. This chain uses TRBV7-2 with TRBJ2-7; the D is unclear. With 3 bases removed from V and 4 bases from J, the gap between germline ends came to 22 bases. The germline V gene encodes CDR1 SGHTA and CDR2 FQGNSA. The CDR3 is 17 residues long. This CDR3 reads CASSFNASAVPRYEQYF. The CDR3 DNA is TGTGCCAGCAGCTTTAATGCATCGGCCGTTCCCCGTTACGAGCAGTACTTC.